A selection of T cell receptor beta chains follows, all from one sample in a study of CD8+CD57+ T cells in acquired aplastic anemia. TCRdb reanalysed the reads using MiXCR and keeps one entry per CDR3 protein. Here the sample spans 450,000 to 550,000 distinct CDR3 sequences, around 32% being singletons. The sequencing input was sorted CD4+, CD8+, or CD8+CD57+ T cells (not recorded which) from PBMCs. The receptor source for this set is a human donor with aplastic anemia. Each CDR3 is given with its conserved first and last residue. D genes are given only for firm matches. A row's size may be missing; if present it is once, few, many or a size class.

CDR3 protein: CSASSLGTSGTDTQYF; CDR3 DNA: TGCAGTGCCAGCAGCCTCGGGACTAGCGGGACAGATACGCAGTATTTT; clone size: NA; D gene: TRBD2; V gene: TRBV20-1; J gene: TRBJ2-3
CDR3 protein: CASSSFGGQETYEQYF; CDR3 DNA: TGTGCCAGCAGTTCATTTGGGGGACAGGAGACCTACGAGCAGTACTTC; clone size: NA; D gene: TRBD1; V gene: TRBV6-5; J gene: TRBJ2-7
CDR3 protein: CASSQDNLDSYWGTDTQYF; CDR3 DNA: TGCGCCAGCAGCCAAGATAATTTGGACAGCTATTGGGGCACAGATACGCAGTATTTT; clone size: NA; D gene: NA; V gene: TRBV4-1; J gene: TRBJ2-3
CDR3 protein: CASSQDYGQVLGYTF; CDR3 DNA: TGCGCCAGCAGCCAAGATTATGGGCAGGTTCTTGGCTACACCTTC; clone size: few; D gene: NA; V gene: TRBV4-3; J gene: TRBJ1-2
CDR3 protein: CASSLWLRQGGYEQYF; CDR3 DNA: TGTGCCAGCAGCTTATGGTTGAGACAGGGGGGCTACGAGCAGTACTTC; clone size: few; D gene: TRBD1; V gene: TRBV11-2; J gene: TRBJ2-7
CDR3 protein: CATSELSGGQETQYF; CDR3 DNA: TGTGCCACCAGTGAACTTAGCGGGGGACAAGAGACCCAGTACTTC; clone size: many; D gene: TRBD2; V gene: TRBV24-1; J gene: TRBJ2-5
CDR3 protein: CASSRDTDSYEQYF; CDR3 DNA: TGTGCCAGCAGCCGCGACACTGACTCATACGAGCAGTACTTC; clone size: few; D gene: NA; V gene: TRBV3-1; J gene: TRBJ2-7
CDR3 protein: CATRGTSGSSLYEQYF; CDR3 DNA: TGTGCCACCAGGGGGACTAGCGGGAGTTCGTTGTACGAGCAGTACTTC; clone size: NA; D gene: TRBD2; V gene: TRBV24-1; J gene: TRBJ2-7
CDR3 protein: CASSLVSRGGFMNYGYTF; CDR3 DNA: TGTGCCAGCAGCTTGGTCAGCCGGGGGGGTTTTATGAACTATGGCTACACCTTC; clone size: few; D gene: NA; V gene: TRBV5-4; J gene: TRBJ1-2
CDR3 protein: CASSLVQGREGYTF; CDR3 DNA: TGTGCCAGCAGCTTAGTGCAGGGGAGAGAAGGCTACACCTTC; clone size: many; D gene: NA; V gene: TRBV7-9; J gene: TRBJ1-2
CDR3 protein: CASSHPWGEQYF; CDR3 DNA: TGTGCCAGCAGCCACCCCTGGGGCGAGCAGTACTTC; clone size: NA; D gene: NA; V gene: TRBV5-4; J gene: TRBJ2-7
CDR3 protein: CASSQDAATNEKLFF; CDR3 DNA: TGTGCCAGCAGCCAGGACGCTGCAACTAATGAAAAACTGTTTTTT; clone size: many; D gene: NA; V gene: TRBV16; J gene: TRBJ1-4
CDR3 protein: CASSWGRGNQPQHF; CDR3 DNA: TGTGCCAGCAGTTGGGGACGGGGGAATCAGCCCCAGCATTTT; clone size: few; D gene: NA; V gene: TRBV27; J gene: TRBJ1-5
CDR3 protein: CASRMKDGNQPQHF; CDR3 DNA: TGTGCCAGCAGGATGAAAGACGGTAATCAGCCCCAGCATTTT; clone size: few; D gene: NA; V gene: TRBV12-3/TRBV12-4; J gene: TRBJ1-5
CDR3 protein: CASSYNRVSSYEQYF; CDR3 DNA: TGTGCCAGCAGTTACAACCGGGTGAGCTCCTACGAGCAGTACTTC; clone size: NA; D gene: NA; V gene: TRBV6-2/TRBV6-3; J gene: TRBJ2-7
CDR3 protein: CSARLSAVNTEAFF; CDR3 DNA: TGCAGTGCTAGATTGTCGGCAGTGAACACTGAAGCTTTCTTT; clone size: NA; D gene: NA; V gene: TRBV20-1; J gene: TRBJ1-1
CDR3 protein: CSARFGERQFF; CDR3 DNA: TGCAGTGCGCGGTTCGGGGAGCGACAGTTCTTC; clone size: NA; D gene: NA; V gene: TRBV20-1; J gene: TRBJ2-1
CDR3 protein: CASSQDRGDTQYF; CDR3 DNA: TGTGCCAGCAGCCAGGACAGGGGTGATACGCAGTATTTT; clone size: many; D gene: TRBD1; V gene: TRBV7-3; J gene: TRBJ2-3
CDR3 protein: CATGTMGGETQYF; CDR3 DNA: TGTGCCACCGGGACGATGGGCGGCGAGACCCAGTACTTC; clone size: many; D gene: NA; V gene: TRBV19; J gene: TRBJ2-5
CDR3 protein: CATSTDPTGANYGYTF; CDR3 DNA: TGTGCCACCAGCACAGATCCCACGGGGGCTAACTATGGCTACACCTTC; clone size: many; D gene: NA; V gene: TRBV15; J gene: TRBJ1-2
CDR3 protein: CSASSSGRAGETQYF; CDR3 DNA: TGCAGTGCTAGCTCTAGCGGGAGGGCCGGGGAGACCCAGTACTTC; clone size: many; D gene: TRBD2; V gene: TRBV20-1; J gene: TRBJ2-5
CDR3 protein: CASSRGGVYEQYF; CDR3 DNA: TGCGCCAGCAGCCGAGGCGGGGTTTACGAGCAGTACTTC; clone size: many; D gene: NA; V gene: TRBV5-1; J gene: TRBJ2-7